The 22 T cell receptor beta chains below were found in one sample sequenced in a study of beta chain features in type 1 diabetes. The isolated RNA, all of it, was reverse transcribed, so expressed TCRB transcripts were what got sequenced. Sequencing used immunoSEQ multiplex PCR; TCRdb keeps in-frame clones, though not all of them. Of under 400,000 clones in the sample, around 19% were seen once. The material sequenced was naive CD4+ T cells from blood. The receptors shown here come from a woman aged 18-29 years in good health.

V usage is TRBV7-2 and J usage is TRBJ1-2; D is ambiguous. The CDR3 runs 15 residues. V was cut by 2 bases and J by 9 bases, with 19 bases left in between. The V gene's germline CDR1 is SGHTA and CDR2 FQGNSA. In DNA, the CDR3 is TGTGCCAGCAGCTTAAATCGGTTGGGGAGGAAGAGCTACACCTTC. Protein sequence: CASSLNRLGRKSYTF.

This clone came up a few times. V usage is TRBV5-1 and J usage is TRBJ2-1; TRBD1 aligns across 8 bases. Germline V gene data show CDR1 as SGHRS and CDR2 as YFSETQ. The CDR3 is made up of 12 amino acids. J lost 15 bases, V lost 4 bases, and 9 bases had no gene match. The CDR3 region has the DNA TGCGCCAGCAGCCCTGAACAGGGGGATCCGTTCTTC. This translates into CASSPEQGDPFF.

This clone was detected a few times. The rearrangement uses TRBV4-2 and TRBJ2-3, with 12 bases that match TRBD2. This CDR3 region has 18 residues. The trim removed 3 bases at V and 3 bases at J, leaving 10 bases unmatched. From germline, CDR1 is LGHNA and CDR2 YNFKEQ. CDR3 sequence: CASSHLLSSGGATDTQYF. CDR3 DNA sequence: TGTGCCAGCAGCCATCTGCTTTCTAGCGGGGGGGCAACAGATACGCAGTATTTT.

In its sample, this clone was seen a few times. The rearrangement uses TRBV4-1 and TRBJ1-5; no reliable D call. Germline assignment: CDR1 MGHRA and CDR2 YSYEKL. V dropped 1 base and J dropped 4 bases, with 17 bases sitting between them. CDR3 size: 17 residues. In DNA, the CDR3 is TGCGCCAGCAGCCAAGGAAATGGGCCTCCTTTAAATCAGCCCCAGCATTTT. Encoded protein: CASSQGNGPPLNQPQHF.

In its sample, this clone was seen a few times. V is TRBV15 and J is TRBJ2-7, with 9 bases matching TRBD2. The CDR3 is made up of 15 amino acids. Germline V lookup: CDR1 LNHNV, CDR2 YYDKDF (reference sequence). V lost 1 base, J lost 5 bases, and 6 bases stayed unmatched. CDR3 sequence (DNA): TGTGCCACCAGCAGAGGCGGCCTAGCGGGGAACGAGCAGTACTTC. It translates to CATSRGGLAGNEQYF.

This clone turned up a few times. DNA for the CDR3: TGTGCCAGCAGCTGGCGACGCGGATCCTACGAGCAGTACTTC. The encoded protein is CASSWRRGSYEQYF. The chain links TRBV7-8 to TRBJ2-7, with no clear D. The CDR3 totals 14 residues. In germline, CDR1 is SGHVS, CDR2 FQNEAQ. The V and J ends lost 4 bases and 1 base respectively, with 11 bases between them.

The genes are TRBV18 and TRBJ1-1, with 7 bases aligning to TRBD1. CDR3 length: 14 residues. From germline, CDR1 is KGHSH and CDR2 LQKENI. J gave up 5 bases and V 1 base, and 4 bases lay outside the gene matches. The DNA for the CDR3 is TGTGCCAGCTCACCACTGACAGGGACGACTGAAGCTTTCTTT. Its protein is CASSPLTGTTEAFF. Full variable domain (remainder filled in from reference TRBV18 and TRBJ1-1): NAGVMQNPRHLVRRRGQEARLRCSPMKGHSHVYWYRQLPEEGLKFMVYLQKENIIDESGMPKERFSAEFPKEGPSILRIQQVVRGDSAAYFCASSPLTGTTEAFFGQGTRLTVV.

This clone was observed a handful of times. The rearrangement uses TRBV29-1 and TRBJ1-2; TRBD1 agrees at 10 bases. The CDR3 consists of 12 residues. The J segment lost 7 bases and the V segment lost 7 bases, leaving 6 bases of the junction unmatched. Germline values: CDR1 SQVTM, CDR2 ANQGSEA. Written as DNA, the CDR3 is TGCAGCGCCTGGGACAGGGGAAGTGGCTACACCTTC. Translated, it gives CSAWDRGSGYTF.

The V and J genes are TRBV7-9 and TRBJ2-1; D is unresolved. Germline values: CDR1 SEHNR, CDR2 FQNEAQ (reference sequence). The CDR3 contains 15 residues. Between the trimmed V and J ends, which lost 4 bases and 0 bases, there was a span of 10 bases. This CDR3 reads CASSWAPSSYNEQFF. CDR3 coding DNA: TGTGCCAGCAGCTGGGCTCCCAGCTCCTACAATGAGCAGTTCTTC.

This chain connects TRBV18 to TRBJ2-4; 13 bases align to TRBD2. This CDR3 has 14 residues. Germline V gene lookup returns CDR1 KGHSH and CDR2 LQKENI. Trimming at V came to 3 bases and at J to 14 bases, leaving 7 bases not matched to a gene. As DNA, the CDR3 is TGTGCCAGCTCACCCCGGGGACTAGCGGGGAACGAGTACTTC. Its protein product is CASSPRGLAGNEYF.

The rearrangement uses TRBV5-1 and TRBJ1-2; the match to TRBD1 covers 7 bases. This CDR3 contains 14 residues. Trimming cost V 4 bases and J 3 bases; bases outside gene matches: 6. The germline V gene has CDR1 SGHRS and CDR2 YFSETQ. In DNA, the CDR3 is TGCGCCAGCAGCGGGGTCGGGACAGACTATGGCTACACCTTC. This gives the protein CASSGVGTDYGYTF.

The CDR3 reads CASRVGTGGSQETQYF. In DNA, the CDR3 is TGTGCCAGTAGAGTCGGGACAGGGGGTAGTCAAGAGACCCAGTACTTC. This chain connects TRBV19 to TRBJ2-5; 11 bases agree with TRBD1. Looked up from germline, CDR1 is LNHDA and CDR2 is SQIVND (reference sequence). CDR3 size: 16 residues. V trimming: 6 bases; J trimming: 2 bases; junction bases outside the gene matches: 8.

The chain is built from TRBV2 and TRBJ2-1; D ambiguous. Trimming shortened V by 2 bases and J by 2 bases, and 7 bases separated the two germline ends. This CDR3 has 14 amino acids. CDR1 is SNHLY and CDR2 is FYNNEI in the germline V gene. Written as DNA, the CDR3 is TGTGCCAGCAGTGAACTCAGGCCCTACAATGAGCAGTTCTTC. Translating gives CASSELRPYNEQFF.

The chain employs TRBV7-2 and TRBJ1-4; D is unclear. Germline CDR1 SGHTA, CDR2 FQGNSA. The germline V and J ends were trimmed by 8 bases and 7 bases, with 14 bases remaining between them. CDR3 size: 13 residues. The CDR3 sequence: CASALTPSEKLFF. Written as DNA, the CDR3 is TGTGCCAGCGCCCTAACGCCGAGTGAAAAACTGTTTTTT.

A few counts support this clone. J is TRBJ1-2 and V is TRBV5-4; D remains ambiguous. CDR3 size: 14 residues. Trimming removed 0 bases from V and 4 bases from J, with 10 bases in between. The germline V gene encodes CDR1 SGHNT and CDR2 YYREEE (reference sequence). The CDR3 region has the DNA TGTGCCAGCAGCTTGGACCACCGGAGCTATGGCTACACCTTC. Translated, it gives CASSLDHRSYGYTF.

This sequence joins TRBV4-1 and TRBJ1-4, with D possibly being TRBD1 (5 bases). This CDR3 has 18 residues. Trimming removed 0 bases from V and 8 bases from J, with 22 bases in between. In germline, CDR1 is MGHRA, CDR2 YSYEKL. This CDR3 is CASSQEATQVVIWEKLFF. The CDR3 bases are TGCGCCAGCAGCCAAGAGGCAACACAGGTTGTTATTTGGGAAAAACTGTTTTTT.

This clone was observed a handful of times. The chain is built from TRBV7-2 and TRBJ1-1; possible D gene TRBD1, 6 bases. In germline, CDR1 is SGHTA, CDR2 FQGNSA. The length of the CDR3 is 15 residues. V was clipped by 1 base and J by 2 bases, with 11 bases between them. The CDR3 protein is CASSLGGGENTEAFF. The CDR3, as DNA: TGTGCCAGCAGCTTAGGAGGGGGGGAAAACACTGAAGCTTTCTTT.

In this sample, this clone turned up a few times. This sequence joins TRBV30 and TRBJ2-1; 8 positions match TRBD1. The J segment lost 4 bases and the V segment lost 1 base, leaving 12 bases of the junction unmatched. This CDR3 is 17 amino acids long. Germline V gives CDR1 GTSNPN, CDR2 SVGIG (reference sequence). In DNA, the CDR3 is TGTGCCTGGAGTGGGGTCCCTGGACAGGGCCATTACAATGAGCAGTTCTTC. Amino acids: CAWSGVPGQGHYNEQFF.

This clone was found a few times. The rearrangement uses TRBV7-9 and TRBJ2-7; D is unresolved. CDR1 is SEHNR and CDR2 is FQNEAQ in the germline V gene (reference sequence). This CDR3 spans 12 amino acids. Trimming shortened V by 5 bases and J by 6 bases, and 11 bases separated the two germline ends. The CDR3 DNA reads TGTGCCAGCAGCCTTGTTACGGGCGAGCAGTACTTC. It encodes CASSLVTGEQYF.

The J gene is TRBJ2-4, the V gene TRBV19; D possibly corresponds to TRBD1 (6 bases). CDR3 length equals 13 residues. V was trimmed by 4 bases and J by 8 bases, leaving 12 bases between them. CDR1 and CDR2 from the germline V gene are LNHDA and SQIVND (reference sequence). This CDR3 reads CASSTWTVDIQYF. DNA for the CDR3: TGTGCCAGTAGTACCTGGACAGTTGACATTCAGTACTTC. The full variable domain, in which reference TRBV19 and TRBJ2-4 provide the parts outside the CDR3, is DGGITQSPKYLFRKEGQNVTLSCEQNLNHDAMYWYRQDPGQGLRLIYYSQIVNDFQKGDIAEGYSVSREKKESFPLTVTSAQKNPTAFYLCASSTWTVDIQYFGAGTRLSVL.

Of note for this clone: At one end, the junction sequence differs from germline, possibly due to a read error. The chain is built from TRBV7-9 and TRBJ1-3; D is ambiguous. CDR3 length: 14 amino acids. Per the germline V gene, CDR1 is SEHNR and CDR2 is FQNEAQ (reference sequence). Here the CDR3 reads CASSLDFAGNTIYF. The CDR3 DNA follows: TGTGCCAGCAGTTTAGATTTCGCTGGAAACACCATATATTTT.

The chain is built from TRBV30 and TRBJ2-7, with D perhaps matching TRBD1 (5 bases). Trimming left V 1 base short and J 4 bases short, with 14 bases between. This CDR3 has 14 amino acids. Germline assignment: CDR1 GTSNPN and CDR2 SVGIG (reference sequence). The CDR3 sequence is CAWSGSGKIYEQYF. CDR3 DNA: TGTGCCTGGAGTGGATCAGGGAAAATTTACGAGCAGTACTTC.